This TCR beta chain was found in a study of response to subunit inactivated influenza vaccine. This CDR3 has 13 residues. V was pared by 6 bases and J by 0 bases, with 6 bases between. Per germline, CDR1 MNHEY and CDR2 SVGEGT. This clonotype was picked up many times. TCRdb processed the RT-PCR reads anew with MiXCR; each CDR3 protein has one entry. The data contain 610,000 or so distinct CDR3 sequences, less than 15% of them singletons. The receptor was derived from a man aged 50 to 59 who received an inactivated influenza vaccine. The source material was PBMCs from blood, sampled approximately 12 days after vaccination. This chain joins TRBV6-2 or TRBV6-3 and TRBJ2-4, with no clear D. CDR3 loop: CASSIAAKNIQYF. CDR3 in DNA: TGTGCCAGCAGCATAGCAGCCAAAAACATTCAGTACTTC.